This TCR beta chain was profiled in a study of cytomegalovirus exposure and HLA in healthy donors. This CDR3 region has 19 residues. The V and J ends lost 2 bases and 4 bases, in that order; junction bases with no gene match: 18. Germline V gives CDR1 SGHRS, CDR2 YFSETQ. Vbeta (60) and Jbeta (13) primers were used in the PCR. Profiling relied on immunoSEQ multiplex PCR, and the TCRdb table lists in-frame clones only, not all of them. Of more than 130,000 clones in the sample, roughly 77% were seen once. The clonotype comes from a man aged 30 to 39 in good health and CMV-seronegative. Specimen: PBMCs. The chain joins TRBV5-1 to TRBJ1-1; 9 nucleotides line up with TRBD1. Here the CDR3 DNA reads TGCGCCAGCAGCTTTGGGACCCCAGCTCGGGACAGGGTTCCCACTGAAGCTTTCTTT. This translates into CASSFGTPARDRVPTEAFF.